This T cell receptor (beta chain) was profiled in a study of beta chain features in type 1 diabetes. This clone has just a few counts. Its antigen remains unknown. Via the markers CD45RO/CCR7/CD25/CD127/CD95/CD27, stem cell-like memory, regulatory, central memory and naive CD4+ cells were sorted. The germline gives CDR1 SGHAT, CDR2 FQNNGV. There are 13 residues in the CDR3. V was shortened by 0 bases and J by 4 bases, with 7 bases between the two germline ends. Study-wide findings and caveats: Sampled from patients, naive, central memory and Treg TCRB repertoires appeared more similar than those sampled from healthy donors.

All of the isolated RNA was reverse transcribed, so expressed TCRB transcripts were sequenced. Some 4 million reads on average were seen across naive, central memory and regulatory T cell samples. The assay was immunoSEQ multiplex PCR, and TCRdb's table has in-frame clones only and misses some. The sample yields under 900,000 clones, roughly 15% seen once. Sequencing was performed on naive CD4+ T cells from blood. The sequence derives from a woman aged 18 to 35 in good health. The J gene is TRBJ2-7, the V gene TRBV11-2; D unclear. The DNA of the CDR3 is TGTGCCAGCAGCTTAGACATACTATACGAGCAGTACTTC. Encoded protein: CASSLDILYEQYF.